This T cell receptor (beta chain) comes out of a study of T cell responses to AZD1222 COVID-19 vaccine. Points from the study as a whole: Across spike, vaccine-associated CD4 TCRs were found, dominant at 160-218 and 743-854.

Of note for this clone: Its antigen is undetermined.

Method: immunoSEQ multiplex PCR; TCRdb's copy keeps in-frame clones and lacks some. There are approximately 160,000 clones in the sample; about nine tenths occur only once, and 2.5% to 3.5% lies in the top ten. V lost 6 bases and J 2 bases, leaving 11 bases between the germline ends. Germline lookup yields CDR1 MNHEY and CDR2 SVGEGT. The CDR3 extends over 14 amino acids. The sequencing here drew on peripheral blood, taken on day 0 of AZD1222 vaccination. The sequence was obtained from an adult in good health. This chain links TRBV6-2 or TRBV6-3 with TRBJ1-5; tentatively, D is TRBD1 (6 bases). In DNA form, the CDR3 reads TGTGCCAGCAGCGACAGGAAGGGCAATCAGCCCCAGCATTTT. It is translated as CASSDRKGNQPQHF.